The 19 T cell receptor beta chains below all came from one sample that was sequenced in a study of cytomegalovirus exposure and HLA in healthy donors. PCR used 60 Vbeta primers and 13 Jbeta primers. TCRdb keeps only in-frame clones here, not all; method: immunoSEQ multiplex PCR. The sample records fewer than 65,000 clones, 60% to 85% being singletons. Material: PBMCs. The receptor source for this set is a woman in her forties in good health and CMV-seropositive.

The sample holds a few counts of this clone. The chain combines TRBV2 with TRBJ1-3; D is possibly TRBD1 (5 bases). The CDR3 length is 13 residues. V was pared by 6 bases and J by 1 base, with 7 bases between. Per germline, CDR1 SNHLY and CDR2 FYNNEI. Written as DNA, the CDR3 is TGTGCCAGCAGCAGGGTGTCTGGAAACACCATATATTTT. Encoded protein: CASSRVSGNTIYF.

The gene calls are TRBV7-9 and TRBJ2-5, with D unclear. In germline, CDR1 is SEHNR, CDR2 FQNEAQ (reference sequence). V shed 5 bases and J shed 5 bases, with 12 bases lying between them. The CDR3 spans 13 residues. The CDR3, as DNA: TGTGCCAGCAGCCGAAAACGAGAGGAGACCCAGTACTTC. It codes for CASSRKREETQYF.

In DNA form, the CDR3 reads TGTGCCAGCAGCGCTCCCGGGACAGCCTCCTACGAGCAGTACTTC. This sequence encodes CASSAPGTASYEQYF. The chain employs TRBV7-2 and TRBJ2-7, with TRBD1 identical over 7 bases. The CDR3 is made up of 15 amino acids. Trimming took 5 bases from V and 0 from J; bases not matched to a gene: 7. Germline loops: CDR1 SGHTA, CDR2 FQGNSA.

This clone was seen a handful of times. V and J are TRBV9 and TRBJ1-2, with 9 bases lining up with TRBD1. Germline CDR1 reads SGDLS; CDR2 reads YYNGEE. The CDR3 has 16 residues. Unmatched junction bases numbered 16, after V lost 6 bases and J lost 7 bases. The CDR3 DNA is TGTGCCAGCACCAGACAGGGGGGGATAATTCGGGGTGGCTACACCTTC. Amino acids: CASTRQGGIIRGGYTF.

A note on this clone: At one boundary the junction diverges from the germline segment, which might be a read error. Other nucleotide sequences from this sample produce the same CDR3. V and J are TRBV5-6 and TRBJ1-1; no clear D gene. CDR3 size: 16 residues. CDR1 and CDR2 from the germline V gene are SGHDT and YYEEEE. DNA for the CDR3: TGTGCCAGCAGCTTGGGGGGAGGGTGGTTGAACACTGAGGCTTTCTTT. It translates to CASSLGGGWLNTEAFF.

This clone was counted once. The DNA of the CDR3 is TGTGCCAGCAGCTTCGGTAGTCAGGGAGGAGGGACCCAGTACTTC. Encoded protein: CASSFGSQGGGTQYF. The rearrangement uses TRBV7-3 and TRBJ2-5; TRBD2 is a possible D gene (6 bases). This CDR3 region has 15 residues. Trimming removed 3 bases from V and 7 bases from J, with 18 bases in between. The germline CDR1 and CDR2 sequences are SGHTA and FQGTGA.

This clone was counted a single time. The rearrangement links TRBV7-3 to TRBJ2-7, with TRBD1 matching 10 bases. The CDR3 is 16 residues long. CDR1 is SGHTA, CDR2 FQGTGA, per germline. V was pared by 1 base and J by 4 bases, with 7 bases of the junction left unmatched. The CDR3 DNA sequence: TGTGCCAGCAGCTTAATTGGCGGGACAGGGGATTACGAGCAGTACTTC. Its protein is CASSLIGGTGDYEQYF.

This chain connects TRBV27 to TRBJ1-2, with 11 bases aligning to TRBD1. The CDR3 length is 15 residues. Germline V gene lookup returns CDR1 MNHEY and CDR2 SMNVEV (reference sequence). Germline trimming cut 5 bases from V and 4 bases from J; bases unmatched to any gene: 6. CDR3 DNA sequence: TGTGCCAGCAGTCTTGGACAGGGGGCCTTCTATGGCTACACCTTC. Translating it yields CASSLGQGAFYGYTF.

CDR3 bases: TGCGCCAGCAGCACCTCTAGCCCCGGGGAGCTGTTTTTT. Amino acids: CASSTSSPGELFF. The V and J genes are TRBV4-1 and TRBJ2-2; tentatively, D is TRBD2 (5 bases). Germline CDR1 reads MGHRA; CDR2 reads YSYEKL. The CDR3 loop spans 13 amino acids. Trimming stripped 5 bases from V and 6 bases from J, with 10 bases between.

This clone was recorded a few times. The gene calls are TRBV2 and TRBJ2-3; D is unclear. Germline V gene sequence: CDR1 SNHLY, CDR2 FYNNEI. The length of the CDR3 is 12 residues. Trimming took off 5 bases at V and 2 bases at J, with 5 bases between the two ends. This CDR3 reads CASSSYTDTQYF. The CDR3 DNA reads TGTGCCAGCAGTTCGTACACAGATACGCAGTATTTT.

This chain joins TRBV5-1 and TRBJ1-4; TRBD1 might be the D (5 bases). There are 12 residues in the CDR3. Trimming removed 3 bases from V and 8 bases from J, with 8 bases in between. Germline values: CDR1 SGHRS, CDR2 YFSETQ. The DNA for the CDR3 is TGCGCCAGCAGCTACGACAGAGAAAAACTGTTTTTT. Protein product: CASSYDREKLFF.

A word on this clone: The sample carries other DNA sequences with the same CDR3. The CDR3 nucleotides read TGTGCCAGCAGCGCGGATACAGGGGGCCGGGAAAAACTGTTTTTT. The encoded protein is CASSADTGGREKLFF. The chain has TRBV7-2 and TRBJ1-4, with 9 bases lining up with TRBD1. V gave up 5 bases and J gave up 8 bases; unmatched junction bases: 9. There are 15 residues in the CDR3. Per germline, CDR1 SGHTA and CDR2 FQGNSA.

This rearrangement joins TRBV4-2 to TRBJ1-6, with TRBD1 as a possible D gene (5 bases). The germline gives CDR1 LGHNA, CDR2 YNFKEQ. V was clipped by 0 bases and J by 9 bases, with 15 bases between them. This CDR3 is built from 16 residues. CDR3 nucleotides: TGTGCCAGCAGCCAAGAAATCGCAGGGTTGGGTTCACCCCTCCACTTT. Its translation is CASSQEIAGLGSPLHF.

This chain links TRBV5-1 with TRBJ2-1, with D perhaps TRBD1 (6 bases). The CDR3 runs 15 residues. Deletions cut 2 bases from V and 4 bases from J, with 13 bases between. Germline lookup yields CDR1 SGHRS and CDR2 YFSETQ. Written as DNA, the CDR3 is TGCGCCAGCAGCTTCCTCGGGACAAATTACAATGAGCAGTTCTTC. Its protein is CASSFLGTNYNEQFF. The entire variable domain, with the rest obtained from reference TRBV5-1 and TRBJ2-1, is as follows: KAGVTQTPRYLIKTRGQQVTLSCSPISGHRSVSWYQQTPGQGLQFLFEYFSETQRNKGNFPGRFSGRQFSNSRSEMNVSTLELGDSALYLCASSFLGTNYNEQFFGPGTRLTVL.

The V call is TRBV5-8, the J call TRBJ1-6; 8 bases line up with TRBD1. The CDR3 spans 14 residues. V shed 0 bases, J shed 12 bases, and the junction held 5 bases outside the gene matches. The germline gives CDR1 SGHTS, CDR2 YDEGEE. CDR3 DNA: TGTGCCAGCAGCTTGGACAGGGGGAAAATACCCCTCCACTTT. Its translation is CASSLDRGKIPLHF.

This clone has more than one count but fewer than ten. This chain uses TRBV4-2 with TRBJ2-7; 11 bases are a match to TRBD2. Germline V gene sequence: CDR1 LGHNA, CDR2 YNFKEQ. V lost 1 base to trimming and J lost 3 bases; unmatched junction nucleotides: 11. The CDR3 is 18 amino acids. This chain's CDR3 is CASSQGIASGGHLYEQYF. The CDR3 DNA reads TGTGCCAGCAGCCAAGGGATCGCTAGCGGGGGGCACCTCTACGAGCAGTACTTC.

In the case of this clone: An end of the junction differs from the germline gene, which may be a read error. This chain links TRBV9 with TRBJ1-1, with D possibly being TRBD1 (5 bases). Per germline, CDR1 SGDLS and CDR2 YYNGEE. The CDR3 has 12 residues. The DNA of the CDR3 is TGTGCCAGCAGCCCCAACTTAGGGGCAGCTATATTT. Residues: CASSPNLGAAIF.

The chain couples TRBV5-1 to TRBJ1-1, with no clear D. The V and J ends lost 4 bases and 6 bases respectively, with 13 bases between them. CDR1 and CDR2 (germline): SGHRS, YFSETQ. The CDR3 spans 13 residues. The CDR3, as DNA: TGCGCCAGCAGCAGTCGGGGTGGCGCTGAAGCTTTCTTT. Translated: CASSSRGGAEAFF. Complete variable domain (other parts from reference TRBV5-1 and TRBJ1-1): KAGVTQTPRYLIKTRGQQVTLSCSPISGHRSVSWYQQTPGQGLQFLFEYFSETQRNKGNFPGRFSGRQFSNSRSEMNVSTLELGDSALYLCASSSRGGAEAFFGQGTRLTVV.

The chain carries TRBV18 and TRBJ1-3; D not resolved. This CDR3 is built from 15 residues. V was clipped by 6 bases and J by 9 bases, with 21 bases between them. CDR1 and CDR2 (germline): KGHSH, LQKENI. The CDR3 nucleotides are TGTGCCAGCTCGCCGCCTTCGGGGAGTATTAGCACCATATATTTT. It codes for CASSPPSGSISTIYF. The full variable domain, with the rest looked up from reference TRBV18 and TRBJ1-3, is NAGVMQNPRHLVRRRGQEARLRCSPMKGHSHVYWYRQLPEEGLKFMVYLQKENIIDESGMPKERFSAEFPKEGPSILRIQQVVRGDSAAYFCASSPPSGSISTIYFGEGSWLTVV.